The 13 T cell receptor beta chains below all came from one sample that was sequenced in a study of response to subunit inactivated influenza vaccine. TCRdb used MiXCR to reprocess the RT-PCR reads, holding one entry per CDR3 protein. This sample has under 800,000 distinct CDR3 sequences, with roughly 14% found just once. This specimen was PBMCs from blood, taken less than 15 days before vaccination. These receptors were taken from a man aged 50-60 years who received an inactivated influenza vaccine.

This clonotype was counted ten times or more. V gene TRBV12-3 or TRBV12-4 combines with J gene TRBJ2-3; D is unclear. The CDR3 has 10 amino acids. V was cut by 10 bases and J by 2 bases, with 4 bases left in between. The CDR3 sequence is CAITTDTQYF. The CDR3 DNA follows: TGTGCCATCACCACAGATACGCAGTATTTT.

The chain recombines TRBV7-3 with TRBJ1-1; D uncertain. The CDR3 loop spans 13 amino acids. Trimming left V 4 bases short and J 4 bases short, with 10 bases between. CDR1 and CDR2 (germline): SGHTA, FQGTGA. The CDR3 spells CASSSGVFTEAFF. CDR3 DNA sequence: TGTGCCAGCAGCTCGGGAGTGTTCACTGAAGCTTTCTTT.

CDR3 loop: CASSYIRETQYF. DNA for the CDR3: TGTGCCAGCAGTTACATCAGGGAGACCCAGTACTTC. V gene TRBV6-6 combines with J gene TRBJ2-5, with D hard to call. Trimming stripped 2 bases from V and 5 bases from J, with 6 bases between. Germline values: CDR1 MNHNY, CDR2 SVGAGI (reference sequence). The CDR3 is 12 amino acids.

The chain recombines TRBV15 with TRBJ2-2; tentative D call: TRBD1 (6 bases). Per germline, CDR1 LNHNV and CDR2 YYDKDF (reference sequence). The ends were cut back, 0 bases at V and 0 bases at J, with 11 bases in the middle. The CDR3 covers 17 residues. The CDR3 reads CATSRDYRVANTGELFF. The CDR3 DNA follows: TGTGCCACCAGCAGAGATTACAGGGTCGCGAACACCGGGGAGCTGTTTTTT.

This clonotype turned up a few times. The junction departs from the called germline gene at one end, perhaps through a read error. This sequence joins TRBV5-5 and TRBJ2-7, with D possibly being TRBD2 (6 bases). The V gene's germline CDR1 is SGHKS and CDR2 YYEKEE (reference sequence). The CDR3 totals 15 residues. CDR3: CASSLDGGTSFEQYF. CDR3 nucleotides: TGTGCCAGCAGCTTGGACGGGGGAACGTCCTTCGAGCAGTACTTC.

This clonotype was recorded a few times. V and J are TRBV7-6 and TRBJ2-5, with D perhaps matching TRBD2 (7 bases). Trimming cost V 3 bases and J 5 bases, with 13 bases left between them. The CDR3 totals 14 residues. The V gene's germline CDR1 is SGHVS and CDR2 FNYEAQ. The CDR3 DNA reads as TGTGCCAGCAGCTTTGGCGGGGGCCGGGAGACCCAGTACTTC. Translated: CASSFGGGRETQYF. Combining the CDR3 with reference TRBV7-6 and TRBJ2-5 gives the whole variable domain GAGVSQSPRYKVTKRGQDVALRCDPISGHVSLYWYRQALGQGPEFLTYFNYEAQQDKSGLPNDRFSAERPEGSISTLTIQRTEQRDSAMYRCASSFGGGRETQYFGPGTRLLVL.

This clonotype was counted only a few times. The rearrangement joins TRBV6-2 or TRBV6-3 to TRBJ2-2; D gene unclear. Germline V gene lookup returns CDR1 MNHEY and CDR2 SVGEGT. V lost 3 bases, J lost 1 base, and 6 bases lay in between. The CDR3 has 14 amino acids. CDR3 nucleotides: TGTGCCAGCAGTTATTGGAAGAACACCGGGGAGCTGTTTTTT. Residues: CASSYWKNTGELFF.

The gene calls are TRBV5-1 and TRBJ2-2, with no clear D. Germline assignment: CDR1 SGHRS and CDR2 YFSETQ. Trimming cost V 0 bases and J 3 bases, with 9 bases left between them. The CDR3 is made up of 15 amino acids. CDR3 in DNA: TGCGCCAGCAGCTTGGTGGTAGGCGACACCGGGGAGCTGTTTTTT. It yields the protein CASSLVVGDTGELFF.

The chain couples TRBV6-4 to TRBJ2-1; the D is unclear. The CDR3 covers 15 residues. Per the germline V gene, CDR1 is MRHNA and CDR2 is SNTAGT. Trimming pared 5 bases from V and 0 bases from J, leaving 11 bases between. CDR3 region: CASSLYYTSYNEQFF. The CDR3 DNA follows: TGTGCCAGCAGTCTATACTATACCTCCTACAATGAGCAGTTCTTC.

The sample holds many counts of this clonotype. The chain has TRBV12-3 or TRBV12-4 and TRBJ2-2; D tentatively reads TRBD1 or TRBD2 (5 bases each). CDR3 length: 12 amino acids. V gave up 6 bases and J gave up 7 bases, with 9 bases separating them. CDR3: CASRLGDGELFF. In nucleotides, the CDR3 is TGTGCCAGCAGACTGGGGGACGGGGAGCTGTTTTTT.

This clonotype has a count of ten or more. This chain links TRBV12-3 or TRBV12-4 with TRBJ1-2; the D is unclear. The germline V and J ends were trimmed by 6 bases and 4 bases, with 6 bases remaining between them. The CDR3 sequence is 11 residues long. The CDR3 coding sequence is TGTGCCAGCAGCTCCAGCTATGGCTACACCTTC. It is translated as CASSSSYGYTF.

This clonotype was seen a few times. V usage is TRBV15 and J usage is TRBJ2-5; D gene uncertain. V gave up 0 bases and J gave up 5 bases, with 10 bases separating them. The CDR3 length is 14 residues. Germline CDR1 and CDR2: LNHNV and YYDKDF (reference sequence). CDR3 sequence: CATSRDTSVETQYF. As DNA, the CDR3 is TGTGCCACCAGCAGAGATACCAGTGTGGAGACCCAGTACTTC.

The rearrangement joins TRBV20-1 to TRBJ2-2; 11 bases align to TRBD2. CDR3 length equals 15 residues. The germline V gene has CDR1 DFQATT and CDR2 SNEGSKA (reference sequence). Trimming cost V 3 bases and J 1 base; bases outside gene matches: 1. In DNA, the CDR3 is TGCAGTGCTAGTACTAGCGGGAGGAACACCGGGGAGCTGTTTTTT. Residues: CSASTSGRNTGELFF.